Below, one T cell receptor beta chain is given with its context. Antigen unknown. The data originate from a study of T cell responses to AZD1222 COVID-19 vaccine. Study-wide results and caveats: In a largely white British group with more females than males, clonal diversity was possibly underestimated. The study sampled repertoires only after the peak T cell response.

Generated by immunoSEQ multiplex PCR, the TCRdb table keeps only in-frame clones and is missing some. The data contain more than 85,000 clones, about 83% of them singletons. The specimen comprised peripheral blood, sampled on day 0 of AZD1222 vaccination. The receptor's source is an adult in good health.

Here the CDR3 reads CASSPRIDNSPLHF. The CDR3 nucleotides read TGTGCCAGCAGCCCGAGGATCGATAATTCACCCCTCCACTTT. The chain couples TRBV4-2 to TRBJ1-6; D is unresolved. This CDR3 has 14 amino acids. Germline V gene sequence: CDR1 LGHNA, CDR2 YNFKEQ. Trimming left V 4 bases short and J 5 bases short, with 9 bases between.